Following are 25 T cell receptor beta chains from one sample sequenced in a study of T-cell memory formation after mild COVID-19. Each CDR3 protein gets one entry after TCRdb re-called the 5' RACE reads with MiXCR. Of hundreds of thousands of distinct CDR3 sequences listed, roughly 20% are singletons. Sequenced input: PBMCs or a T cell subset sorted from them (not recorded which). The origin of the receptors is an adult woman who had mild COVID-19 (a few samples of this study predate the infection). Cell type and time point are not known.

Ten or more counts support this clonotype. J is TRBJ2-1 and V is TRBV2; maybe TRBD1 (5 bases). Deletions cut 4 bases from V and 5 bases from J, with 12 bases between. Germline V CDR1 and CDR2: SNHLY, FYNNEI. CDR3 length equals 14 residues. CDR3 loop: CASSAYVGHNEQFF. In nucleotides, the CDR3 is TGTGCCAGCAGTGCGTACGTGGGGCACAATGAGCAGTTCTTC.

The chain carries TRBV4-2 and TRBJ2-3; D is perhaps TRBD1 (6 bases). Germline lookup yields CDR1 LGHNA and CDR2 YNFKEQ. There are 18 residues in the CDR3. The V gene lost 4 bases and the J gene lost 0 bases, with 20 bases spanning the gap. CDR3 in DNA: TGTGCCAGCAGCCCCGTACAGGGTGACTCCTCTAGCACAGATACGCAGTATTTT. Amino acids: CASSPVQGDSSSTDTQYF.

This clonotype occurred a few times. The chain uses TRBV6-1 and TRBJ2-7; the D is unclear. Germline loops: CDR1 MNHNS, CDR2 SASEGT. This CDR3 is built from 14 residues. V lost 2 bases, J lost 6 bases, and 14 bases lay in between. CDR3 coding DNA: TGTGCCAGCAGTGAACTCGGCAGCCCTCGCGAGCAGTACTTC. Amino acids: CASSELGSPREQYF.

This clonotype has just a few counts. The CDR3 DNA sequence: TGTGCCAGCAGTCGCAGAGCCTCCTACAATGAGCAGTTCTTC. It encodes CASSRRASYNEQFF. V and J are TRBV7-6 and TRBJ2-1; D remains ambiguous. The CDR3 consists of 14 residues. V lost 6 bases to trimming and J lost 0 bases, with 9 bases between them. Germline V gene sequence: CDR1 SGHVS, CDR2 FNYEAQ.

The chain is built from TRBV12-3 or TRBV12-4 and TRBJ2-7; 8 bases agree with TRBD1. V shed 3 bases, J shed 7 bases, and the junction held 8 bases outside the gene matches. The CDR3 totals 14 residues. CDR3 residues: CASSFSPGGWEQYF. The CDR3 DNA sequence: TGTGCCAGCAGTTTTTCCCCAGGGGGCTGGGAGCAGTACTTC.

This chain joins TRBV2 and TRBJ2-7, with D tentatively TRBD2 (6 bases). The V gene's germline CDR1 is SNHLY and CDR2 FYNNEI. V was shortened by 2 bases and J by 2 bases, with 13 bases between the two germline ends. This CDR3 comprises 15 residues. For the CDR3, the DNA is TGTGCCAGCAGTGAATTTATTGGGACTCCCTACGAGCAGTACTTC. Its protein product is CASSEFIGTPYEQYF.

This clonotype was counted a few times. CDR3: CASSSHGRGTSTDTQYF. The CDR3 DNA reads as TGTGCCAGCAGTTCCCACGGACGGGGGACTAGCACAGATACGCAGTATTTT. The chain employs TRBV12-3 or TRBV12-4 and TRBJ2-3; possibly TRBD2 for D (6 bases). The CDR3 loop spans 17 amino acids. Trimming took 4 bases from V and 0 from J, leaving 17 bases between them.

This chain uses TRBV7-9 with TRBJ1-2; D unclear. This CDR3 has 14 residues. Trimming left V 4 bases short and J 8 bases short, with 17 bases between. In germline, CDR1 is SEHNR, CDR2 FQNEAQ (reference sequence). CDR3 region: CASSSVSELRGYTF. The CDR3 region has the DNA TGTGCCAGCAGCTCCGTCAGTGAATTGAGAGGCTACACCTTC.

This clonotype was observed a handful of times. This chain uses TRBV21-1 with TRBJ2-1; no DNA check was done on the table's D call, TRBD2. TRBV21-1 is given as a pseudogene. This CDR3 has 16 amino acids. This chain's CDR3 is CASTIVASGRHGEQFF. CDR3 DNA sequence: TGTGCCAGCACGATCGTGGCTAGCGGGAGACATGGTGAGCAGTTCTTC.

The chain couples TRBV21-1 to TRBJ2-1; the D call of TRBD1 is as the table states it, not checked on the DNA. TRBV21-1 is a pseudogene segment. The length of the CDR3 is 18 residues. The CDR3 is CASSKKRASGGGLNEQFF. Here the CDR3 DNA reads TGTGCCAGCAGCAAAAAAAGGGCTTCGGGGGGCGGTCTCAATGAGCAGTTCTTC.

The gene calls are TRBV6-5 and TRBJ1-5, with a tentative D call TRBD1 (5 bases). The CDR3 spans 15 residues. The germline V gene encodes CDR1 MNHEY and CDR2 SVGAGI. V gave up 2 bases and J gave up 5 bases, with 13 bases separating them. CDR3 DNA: TGTGCCAGCAGTTACGGCGGAACAGGAGATCAGCCCCAGCATTTT. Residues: CASSYGGTGDQPQHF.

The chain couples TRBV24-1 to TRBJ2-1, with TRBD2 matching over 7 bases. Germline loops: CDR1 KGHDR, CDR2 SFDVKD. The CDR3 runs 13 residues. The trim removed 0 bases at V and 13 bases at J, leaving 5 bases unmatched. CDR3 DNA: TGTGCCACCAGTGATTTGAGGGGAGGGGAACAGTTCTTC. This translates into CATSDLRGGEQFF.

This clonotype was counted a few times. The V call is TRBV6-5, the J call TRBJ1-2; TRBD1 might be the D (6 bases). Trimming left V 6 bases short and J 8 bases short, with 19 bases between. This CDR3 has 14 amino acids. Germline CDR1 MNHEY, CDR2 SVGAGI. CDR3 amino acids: CASSPTLDRSGYTF. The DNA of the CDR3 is TGTGCCAGCAGCCCCACCTTGGACAGATCCGGCTACACCTTC.

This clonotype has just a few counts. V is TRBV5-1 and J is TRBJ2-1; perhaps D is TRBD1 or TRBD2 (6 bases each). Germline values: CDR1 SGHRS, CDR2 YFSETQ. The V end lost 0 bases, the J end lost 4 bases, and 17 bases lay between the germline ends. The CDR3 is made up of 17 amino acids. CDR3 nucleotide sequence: TGCGCCAGCAGCTTGGAGGGGGGCACCCCCTTTTACAATGAGCAGTTCTTC. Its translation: CASSLEGGTPFYNEQFF.

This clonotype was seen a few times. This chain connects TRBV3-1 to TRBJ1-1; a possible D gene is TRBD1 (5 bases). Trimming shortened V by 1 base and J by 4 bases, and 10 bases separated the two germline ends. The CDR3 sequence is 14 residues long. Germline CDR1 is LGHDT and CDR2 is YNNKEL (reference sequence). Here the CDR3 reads CASSQAPGGTEAFF. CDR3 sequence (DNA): TGTGCCAGCAGCCAAGCCCCGGGGGGCACTGAAGCTTTCTTT.

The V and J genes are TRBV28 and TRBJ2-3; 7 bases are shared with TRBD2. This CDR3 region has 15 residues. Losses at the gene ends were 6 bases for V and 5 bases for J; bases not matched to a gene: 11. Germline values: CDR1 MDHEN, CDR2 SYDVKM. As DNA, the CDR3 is TGTGCCAGCAGGGCGCGGTTGCGGGAGCTAGATACGCAGTATTTT. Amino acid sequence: CASRARLRELDTQYF.

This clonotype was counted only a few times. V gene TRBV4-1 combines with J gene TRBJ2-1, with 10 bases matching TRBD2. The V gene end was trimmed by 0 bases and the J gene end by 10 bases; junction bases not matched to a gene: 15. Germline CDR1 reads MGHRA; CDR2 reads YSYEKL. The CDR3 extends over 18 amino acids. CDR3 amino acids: CASSQDLGLAGASREQFF. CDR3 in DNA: TGCGCCAGCAGCCAAGATCTAGGGCTAGCGGGGGCCTCGCGGGAGCAGTTCTTC.

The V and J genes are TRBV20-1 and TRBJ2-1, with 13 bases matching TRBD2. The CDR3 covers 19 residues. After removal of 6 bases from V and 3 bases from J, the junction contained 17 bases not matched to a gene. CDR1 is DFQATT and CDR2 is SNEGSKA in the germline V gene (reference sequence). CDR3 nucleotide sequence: TGCAGTGCCCGACCTCCGGGACTAGCGGGATTCGGTCTCTACAATGAGCAGTTCTTC. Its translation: CSARPPGLAGFGLYNEQFF.

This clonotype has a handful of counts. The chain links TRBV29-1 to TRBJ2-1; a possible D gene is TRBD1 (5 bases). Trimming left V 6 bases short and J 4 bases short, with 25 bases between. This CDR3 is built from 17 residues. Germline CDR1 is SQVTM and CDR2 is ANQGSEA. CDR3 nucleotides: TGCAGCGTCGAGACAGTTTATCGAAACCAGGCTTACAATGAGCAGTTCTTC. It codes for CSVETVYRNQAYNEQFF.

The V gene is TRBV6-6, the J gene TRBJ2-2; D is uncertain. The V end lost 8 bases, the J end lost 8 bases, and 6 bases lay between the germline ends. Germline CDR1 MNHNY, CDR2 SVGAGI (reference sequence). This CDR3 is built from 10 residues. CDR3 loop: CASFGGELFF. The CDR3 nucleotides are TGTGCCAGCTTTGGGGGGGAGCTGTTTTTT.

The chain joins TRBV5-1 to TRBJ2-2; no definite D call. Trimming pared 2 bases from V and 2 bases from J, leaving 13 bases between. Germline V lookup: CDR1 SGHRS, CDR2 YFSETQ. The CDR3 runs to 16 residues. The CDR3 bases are TGCGCCAGCAGCTTTTTTACAGACCAAAACACCGGGGAGCTGTTTTTT. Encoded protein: CASSFFTDQNTGELFF.

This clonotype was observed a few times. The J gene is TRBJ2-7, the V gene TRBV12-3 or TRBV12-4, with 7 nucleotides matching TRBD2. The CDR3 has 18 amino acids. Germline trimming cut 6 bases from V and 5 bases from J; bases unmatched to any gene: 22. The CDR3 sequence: CASSQRLPRLRGVHEQYF. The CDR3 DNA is TGTGCCAGCAGCCAGCGCCTCCCTCGGCTCCGGGGGGTTCACGAGCAGTACTTC.

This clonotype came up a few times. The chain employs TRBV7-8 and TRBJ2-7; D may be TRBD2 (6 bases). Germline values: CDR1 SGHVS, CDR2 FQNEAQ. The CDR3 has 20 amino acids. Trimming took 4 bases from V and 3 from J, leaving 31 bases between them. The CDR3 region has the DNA TGTGCCAGCAGCTCCCTTGGCGGGACCCAAACAACTCGTCTTCTCTACGAGCAGTACTTC. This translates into CASSSLGGTQTTRLLYEQYF.

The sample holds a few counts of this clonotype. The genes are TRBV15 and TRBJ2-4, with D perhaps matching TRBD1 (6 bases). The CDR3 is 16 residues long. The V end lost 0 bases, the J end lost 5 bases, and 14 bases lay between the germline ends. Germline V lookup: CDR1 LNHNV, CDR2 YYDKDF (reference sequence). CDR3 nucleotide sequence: TGTGCCACCAGCAGAGACAGGGGATTGCACGAAAACATTCAGTACTTC. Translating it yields CATSRDRGLHENIQYF.

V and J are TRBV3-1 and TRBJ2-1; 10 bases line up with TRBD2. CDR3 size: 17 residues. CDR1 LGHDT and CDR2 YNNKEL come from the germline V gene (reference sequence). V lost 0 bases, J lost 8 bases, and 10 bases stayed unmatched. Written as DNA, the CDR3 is TGTGCCAGCAGCCAAGATTCAAGCGGGGGGGCCAGGTATGAGCAGTTCTTC. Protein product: CASSQDSSGGARYEQFF.